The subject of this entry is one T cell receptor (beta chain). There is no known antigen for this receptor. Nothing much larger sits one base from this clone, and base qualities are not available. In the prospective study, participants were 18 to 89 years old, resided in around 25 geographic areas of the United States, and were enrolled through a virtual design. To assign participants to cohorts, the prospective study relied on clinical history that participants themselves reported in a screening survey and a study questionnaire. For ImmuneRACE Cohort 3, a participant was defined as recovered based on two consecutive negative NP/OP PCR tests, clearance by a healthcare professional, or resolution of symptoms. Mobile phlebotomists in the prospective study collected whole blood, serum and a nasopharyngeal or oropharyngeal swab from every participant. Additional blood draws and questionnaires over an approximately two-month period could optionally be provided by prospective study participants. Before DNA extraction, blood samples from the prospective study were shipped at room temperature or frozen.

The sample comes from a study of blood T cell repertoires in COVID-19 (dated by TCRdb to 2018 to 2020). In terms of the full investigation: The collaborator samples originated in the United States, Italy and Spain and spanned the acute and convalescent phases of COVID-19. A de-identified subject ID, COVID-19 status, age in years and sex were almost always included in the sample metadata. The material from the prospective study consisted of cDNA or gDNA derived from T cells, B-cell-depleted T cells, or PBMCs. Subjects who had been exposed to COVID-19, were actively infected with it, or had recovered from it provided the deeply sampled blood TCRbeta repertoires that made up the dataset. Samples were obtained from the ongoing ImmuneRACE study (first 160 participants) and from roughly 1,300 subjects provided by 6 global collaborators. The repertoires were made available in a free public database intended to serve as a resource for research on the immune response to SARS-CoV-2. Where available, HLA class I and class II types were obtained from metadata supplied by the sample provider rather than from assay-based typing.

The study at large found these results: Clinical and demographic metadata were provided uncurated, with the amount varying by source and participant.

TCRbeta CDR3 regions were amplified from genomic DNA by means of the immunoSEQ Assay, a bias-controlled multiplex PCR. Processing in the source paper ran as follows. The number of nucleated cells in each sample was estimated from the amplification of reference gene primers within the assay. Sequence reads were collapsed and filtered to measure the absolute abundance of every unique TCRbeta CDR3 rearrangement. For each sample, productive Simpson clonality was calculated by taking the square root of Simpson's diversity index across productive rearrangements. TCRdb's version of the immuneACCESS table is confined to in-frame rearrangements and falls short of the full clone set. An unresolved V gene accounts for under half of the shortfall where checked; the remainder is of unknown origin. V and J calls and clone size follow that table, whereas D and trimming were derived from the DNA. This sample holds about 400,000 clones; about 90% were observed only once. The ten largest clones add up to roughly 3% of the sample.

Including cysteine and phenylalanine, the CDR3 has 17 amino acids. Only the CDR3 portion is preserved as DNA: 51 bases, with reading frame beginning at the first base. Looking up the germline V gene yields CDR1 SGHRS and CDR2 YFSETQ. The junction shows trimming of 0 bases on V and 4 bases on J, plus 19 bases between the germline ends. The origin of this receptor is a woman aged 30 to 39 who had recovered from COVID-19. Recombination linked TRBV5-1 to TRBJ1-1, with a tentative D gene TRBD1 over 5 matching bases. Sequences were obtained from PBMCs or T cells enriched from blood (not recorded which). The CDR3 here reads CASSLAMGGSGFTEAFF. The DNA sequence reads TGCGCCAGCAGCTTGGCAATGGGGGGTAGTGGGTTCACTGAAGCTTTCTTT.